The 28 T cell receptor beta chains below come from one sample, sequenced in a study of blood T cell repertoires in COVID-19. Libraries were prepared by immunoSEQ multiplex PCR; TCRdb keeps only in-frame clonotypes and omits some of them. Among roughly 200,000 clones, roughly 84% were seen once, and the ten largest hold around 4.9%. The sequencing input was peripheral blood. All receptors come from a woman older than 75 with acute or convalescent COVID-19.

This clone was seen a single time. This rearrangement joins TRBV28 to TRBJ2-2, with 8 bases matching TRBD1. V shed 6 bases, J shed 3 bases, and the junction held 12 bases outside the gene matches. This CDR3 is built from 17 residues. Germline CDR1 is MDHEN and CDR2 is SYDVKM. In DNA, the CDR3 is TGTGCCAGCAGCAAAACTCCCGGGACAGGATACACCGGGGAGCTGTTTTTT. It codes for CASSKTPGTGYTGELFF.

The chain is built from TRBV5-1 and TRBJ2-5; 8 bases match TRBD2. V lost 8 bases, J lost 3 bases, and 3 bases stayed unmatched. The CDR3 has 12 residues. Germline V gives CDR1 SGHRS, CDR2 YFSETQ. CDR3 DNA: TGCGCCAGTACGGGGGGGAAAGAGACCCAGTACTTC. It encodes CASTGGKETQYF.

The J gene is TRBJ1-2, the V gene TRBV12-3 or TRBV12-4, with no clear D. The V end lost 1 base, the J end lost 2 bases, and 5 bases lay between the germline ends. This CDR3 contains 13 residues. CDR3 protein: CASSLGANYGYTF. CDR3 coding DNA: TGTGCCAGCAGTTTAGGAGCCAACTATGGCTACACCTTC.

CDR3: CASSPGTYMAGELFF. CDR3 coding DNA: TGCGCCAGCAGTCCCGGGACATACATGGCCGGGGAGCTGTTTTTT. This chain uses TRBV5-1 with TRBJ2-2; perhaps TRBD1 as D (6 bases). Between the trimmed V and J ends, which lost 5 bases and 6 bases, there was a span of 17 bases. The CDR3 is made up of 15 amino acids. In germline, CDR1 is SGHRS, CDR2 YFSETQ.

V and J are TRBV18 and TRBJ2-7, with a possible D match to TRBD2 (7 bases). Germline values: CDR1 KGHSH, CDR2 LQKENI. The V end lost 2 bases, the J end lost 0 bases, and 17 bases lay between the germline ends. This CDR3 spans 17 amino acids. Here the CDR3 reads CASSPAASGGGSYEQYF. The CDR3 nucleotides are TGTGCCAGCTCACCAGCGGCTAGCGGAGGGGGCTCCTACGAGCAGTACTTC.

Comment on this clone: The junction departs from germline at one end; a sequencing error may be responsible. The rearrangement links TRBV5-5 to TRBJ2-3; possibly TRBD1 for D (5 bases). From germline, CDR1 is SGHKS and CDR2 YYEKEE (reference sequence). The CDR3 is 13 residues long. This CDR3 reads CASRLESGDTQYF. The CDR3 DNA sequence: TGTGCCAGCAGATTGGAATCAGGGGATACGCAGTATTTT.

The CDR3 loop is CASSTRTASNYGYTF. The CDR3 coding sequence is TGTGCCAGCAGCACGCGGACAGCCTCTAACTATGGCTACACCTTC. This chain connects TRBV9 to TRBJ1-2; D is perhaps TRBD1 (6 bases). The germline CDR1 and CDR2 sequences are SGDLS and YYNGEE. V gave up 4 bases and J gave up 0 bases, with 13 bases separating them. The CDR3 has 15 residues.

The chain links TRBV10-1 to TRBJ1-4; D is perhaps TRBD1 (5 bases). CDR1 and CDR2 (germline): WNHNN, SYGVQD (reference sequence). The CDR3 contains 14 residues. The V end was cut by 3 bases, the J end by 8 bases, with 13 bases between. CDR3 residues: CASSDGGIREKLFF. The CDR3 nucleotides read TGCGCCAGCAGTGACGGGGGAATTCGGGAAAAACTGTTTTTT.

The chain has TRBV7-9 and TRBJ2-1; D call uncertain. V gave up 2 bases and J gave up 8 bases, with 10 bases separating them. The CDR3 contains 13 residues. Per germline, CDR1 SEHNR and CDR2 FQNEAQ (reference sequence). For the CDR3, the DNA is TGTGCCAGCAGCTTATCTAGTGCTGATGAGCAGTTCTTC. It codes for CASSLSSADEQFF.

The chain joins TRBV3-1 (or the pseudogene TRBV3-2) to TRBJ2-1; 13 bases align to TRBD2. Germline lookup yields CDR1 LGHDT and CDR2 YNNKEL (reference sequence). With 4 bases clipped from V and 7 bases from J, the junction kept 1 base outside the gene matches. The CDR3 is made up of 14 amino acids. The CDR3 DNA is TGTGCCAGCAGCCTACTAGCGGGAGGGAATGAGCAGTTCTTC. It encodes CASSLLAGGNEQFF.

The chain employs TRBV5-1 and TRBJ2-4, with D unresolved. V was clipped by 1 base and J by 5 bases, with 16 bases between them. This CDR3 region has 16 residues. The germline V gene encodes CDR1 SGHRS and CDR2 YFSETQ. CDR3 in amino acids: CASSLTPMELQNIQYF. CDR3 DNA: TGCGCCAGCAGCTTGACCCCCATGGAGCTCCAAAACATTCAGTACTTC.

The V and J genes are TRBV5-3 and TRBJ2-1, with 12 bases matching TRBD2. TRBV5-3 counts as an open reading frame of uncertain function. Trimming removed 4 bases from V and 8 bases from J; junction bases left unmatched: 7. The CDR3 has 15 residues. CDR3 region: CARSGGLAGRDEQFF. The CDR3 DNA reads TGTGCCAGAAGCGGAGGACTAGCGGGAAGGGATGAGCAGTTCTTC.

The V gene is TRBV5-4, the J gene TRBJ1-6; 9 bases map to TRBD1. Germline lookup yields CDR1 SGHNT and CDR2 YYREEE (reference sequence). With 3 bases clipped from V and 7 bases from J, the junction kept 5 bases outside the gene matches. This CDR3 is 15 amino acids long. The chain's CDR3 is CASSSQGAGNSPLHF. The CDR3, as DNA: TGTGCCAGCAGCTCACAGGGGGCTGGGAATTCACCCCTCCACTTT.

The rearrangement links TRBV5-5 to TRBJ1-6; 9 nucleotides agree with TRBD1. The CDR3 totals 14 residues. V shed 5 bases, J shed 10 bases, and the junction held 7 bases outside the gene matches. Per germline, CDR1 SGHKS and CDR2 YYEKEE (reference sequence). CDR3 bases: TGTGCCAGCAGGAGGGGACAGGGAGGATCACCCCTCCACTTT. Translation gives CASRRGQGGSPLHF.

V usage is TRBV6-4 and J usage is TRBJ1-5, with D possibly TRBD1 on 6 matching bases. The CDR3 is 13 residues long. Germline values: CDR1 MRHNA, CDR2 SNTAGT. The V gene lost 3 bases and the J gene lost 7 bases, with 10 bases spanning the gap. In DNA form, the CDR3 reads TGTGCCAGCAGTGAGAGGGGGGGCCAGCCCCAGCATTTT. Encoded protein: CASSERGGQPQHF.

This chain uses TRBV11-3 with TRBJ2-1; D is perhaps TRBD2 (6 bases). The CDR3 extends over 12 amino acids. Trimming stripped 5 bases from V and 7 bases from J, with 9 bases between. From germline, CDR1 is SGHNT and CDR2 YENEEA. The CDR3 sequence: CASSPGENEQFF. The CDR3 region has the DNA TGTGCCAGCAGCCCGGGGGAGAATGAGCAGTTCTTC.

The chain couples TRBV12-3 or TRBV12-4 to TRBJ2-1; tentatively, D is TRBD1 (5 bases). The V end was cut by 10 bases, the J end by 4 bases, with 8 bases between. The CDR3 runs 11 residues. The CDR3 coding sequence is TGTGCCACAGACAGATACAATGAGCAGTTCTTC. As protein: CATDRYNEQFF.

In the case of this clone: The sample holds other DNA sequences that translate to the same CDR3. CDR3 protein: CASSATGGLTGYTF. In nucleotides, the CDR3 is TGTGCCAGCAGCGCAACAGGGGGCCTCACTGGCTACACCTTC. The chain uses TRBV9 and TRBJ1-2; 9 nucleotides align to TRBD1. V lost 3 bases, J lost 7 bases, and 7 bases stayed unmatched. The CDR3 extends over 14 amino acids. Germline V CDR1 and CDR2: SGDLS, YYNGEE.

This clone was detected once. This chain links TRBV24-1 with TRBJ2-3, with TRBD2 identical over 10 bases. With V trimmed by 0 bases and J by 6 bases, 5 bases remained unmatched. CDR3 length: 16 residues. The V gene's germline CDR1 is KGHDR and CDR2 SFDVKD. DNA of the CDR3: TGTGCCACCAGTGATTTGGTTAGCGGGAGGTCTGATACGCAGTATTTT. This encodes CATSDLVSGRSDTQYF.

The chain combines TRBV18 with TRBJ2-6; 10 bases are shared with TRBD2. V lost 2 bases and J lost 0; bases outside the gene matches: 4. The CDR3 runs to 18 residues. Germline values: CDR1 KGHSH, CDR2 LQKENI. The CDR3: CASSPVIAGGSGANVLTF. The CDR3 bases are TGTGCCAGCTCACCAGTAATAGCGGGGGGCTCTGGGGCCAACGTCCTGACTTTC.

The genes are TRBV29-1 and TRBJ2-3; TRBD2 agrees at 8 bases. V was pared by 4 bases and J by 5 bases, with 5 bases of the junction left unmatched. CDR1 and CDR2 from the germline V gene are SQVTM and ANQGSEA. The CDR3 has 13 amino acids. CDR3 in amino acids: CSVGGAGVDTQYF. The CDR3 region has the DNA TGCAGCGTTGGTGGAGCGGGAGTAGATACGCAGTATTTT.

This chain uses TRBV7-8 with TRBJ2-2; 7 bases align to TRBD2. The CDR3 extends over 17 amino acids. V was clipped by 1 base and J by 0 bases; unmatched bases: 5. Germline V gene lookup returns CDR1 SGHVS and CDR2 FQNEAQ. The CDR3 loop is CASSLVLAAANTGELFF. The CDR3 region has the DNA TGTGCCAGCAGCTTAGTCCTAGCGGCCGCGAACACCGGGGAGCTGTTTTTT.

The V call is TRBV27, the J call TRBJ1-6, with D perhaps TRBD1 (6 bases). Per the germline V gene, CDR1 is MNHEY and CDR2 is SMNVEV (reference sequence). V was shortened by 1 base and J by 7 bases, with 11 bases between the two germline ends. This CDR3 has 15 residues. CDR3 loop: CASSLLDSPNSPLHF. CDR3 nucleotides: TGTGCCAGCAGTTTATTGGACAGCCCCAATTCACCCCTCCACTTT.

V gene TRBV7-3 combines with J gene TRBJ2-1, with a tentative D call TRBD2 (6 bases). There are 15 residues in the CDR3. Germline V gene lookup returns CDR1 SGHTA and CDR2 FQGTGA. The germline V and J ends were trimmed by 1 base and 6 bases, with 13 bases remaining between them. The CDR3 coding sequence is TGTGCCAGCAGCTTAAGGAGGGCCGCCGGCAATGAGCAGTTCTTC. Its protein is CASSLRRAAGNEQFF.

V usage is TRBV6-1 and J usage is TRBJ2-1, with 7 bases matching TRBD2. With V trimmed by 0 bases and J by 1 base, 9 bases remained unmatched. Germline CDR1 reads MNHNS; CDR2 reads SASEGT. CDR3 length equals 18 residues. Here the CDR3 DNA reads TGTGCCAGCAGTGAAGCGCTGGGGGGGGATCTATCCTACAATGAGCAGTTCTTC. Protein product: CASSEALGGDLSYNEQFF.

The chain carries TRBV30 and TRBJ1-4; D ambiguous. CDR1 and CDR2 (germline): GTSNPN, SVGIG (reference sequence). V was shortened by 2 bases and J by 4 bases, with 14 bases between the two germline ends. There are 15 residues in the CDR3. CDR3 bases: TGTGCCTGGAGTCCCAGCGACTGGTTTAATGAAAAACTGTTTTTT. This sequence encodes CAWSPSDWFNEKLFF.

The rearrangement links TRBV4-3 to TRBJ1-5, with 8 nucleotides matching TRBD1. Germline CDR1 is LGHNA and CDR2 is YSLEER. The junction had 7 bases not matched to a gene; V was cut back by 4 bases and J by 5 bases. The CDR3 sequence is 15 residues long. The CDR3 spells CASSPRADRDQPQHF. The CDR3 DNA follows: TGCGCCAGCAGCCCTCGTGCGGACAGGGATCAGCCCCAGCATTTT.

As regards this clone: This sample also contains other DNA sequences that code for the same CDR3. The CDR3 DNA sequence: TGCGCCAGCAGCTTGGGTACAGGGCGTGAAGCTTTCTTT. Translating it yields CASSLGTGREAFF. The chain has TRBV5-1 and TRBJ1-1; possible D gene TRBD1, 6 bases. Trimming left V 0 bases short and J 7 bases short, with 10 bases between. Germline values: CDR1 SGHRS, CDR2 YFSETQ. The CDR3 has 13 amino acids.